Each of the 9 T cell receptor beta chains below was sequenced from the same sample in a study of T-cell reconstitution after alpha-beta-depleted transplantation in children. The library targeted TCRbeta and was prepared with unique molecular identifiers. MiXCR was run by TCRdb on the PCR reads, yielding one entry per CDR3 protein. The table shows approximately 980,000 distinct CDR3 sequences, with around 30% occurring only once. The sequencing used PBMCs, mostly from graft donor cells, collected 360 days after TCRalphabeta/CD19-depleted stem cell transplant. The source of these receptors is a boy under two years old who had a stem cell transplant for SCID, so the T cells may come from the graft donor.

Only a few counts were recorded for this clonotype. The rearrangement uses TRBV6-5 and TRBJ1-5; maybe TRBD1 (5 bases). V was trimmed by 8 bases and J by 6 bases, leaving 26 bases between them. Germline V lookup: CDR1 MNHEY, CDR2 SVGAGI. This CDR3 comprises 17 residues. DNA for the CDR3: TGTGCCAGCCTCAAACCCGCCCGAGAGGGAAGGGGTCAGCCCCAGCATTTT. This codes for CASLKPAREGRGQPQHF.

The chain has TRBV24-1 and TRBJ2-3; the D gene is possibly TRBD1 (5 bases). CDR1 KGHDR and CDR2 SFDVKD come from the germline V gene. The CDR3 extends over 18 amino acids. V shed 4 bases and J shed 4 bases, with 23 bases lying between them. The DNA for the CDR3 is TGTGCCACCAGTGAGCAGGGTGGTGGAAACCCCGCGCCAGATACGCAGTATTTT. Translated, it gives CATSEQGGGNPAPDTQYF.

The chain carries TRBV6-2 or TRBV6-3 and TRBJ2-1; a weak D match, TRBD1 (5 bases). Deletions cut 7 bases from V and 4 bases from J, with 11 bases between. Germline V gene sequence: CDR1 MNHEY, CDR2 SVGEGT. The CDR3 runs 13 residues. The chain's CDR3 is CASTRQSYNEQFF. Here the CDR3 DNA reads TGTGCCAGCACCCGACAGAGTTACAATGAGCAGTTCTTC.

In its sample, this clonotype was seen many times. This chain links TRBV5-5 with TRBJ2-6; D is ambiguous. CDR3 size: 14 residues. CDR1 and CDR2 from the germline V gene are SGHKS and YYEKEE (reference sequence). V lost 0 bases, J lost 4 bases, and 5 bases lay in between. CDR3 in amino acids: CASSLVWGANVLTF. The CDR3, as DNA: TGTGCCAGCAGCTTGGTATGGGGGGCCAACGTCCTGACTTTC.

The chain is built from TRBV15 and TRBJ2-3, with a weak D call TRBD1 (6 bases). V was clipped by 5 bases and J by 5 bases, with 14 bases between them. The germline V gene encodes CDR1 LNHNV and CDR2 YYDKDF (reference sequence). CDR3 size: 14 residues. CDR3 nucleotide sequence: TGTGCCACCAGCCTCACCAGGGGTGAAGATACGCAGTATTTT. Its protein product is CATSLTRGEDTQYF.

This clonotype was seen only a few times. The V call is TRBV7-2, the J call TRBJ2-3, with 10 bases that match TRBD2. V shed 5 bases and J 1 base; nucleotides not matched to a gene: 6. The CDR3 covers 16 residues. The germline V gene has CDR1 SGHTA and CDR2 FQGNSA. CDR3: CASSQTSGFRTDTQYF. The CDR3 region has the DNA TGTGCCAGCAGCCAGACTAGCGGGTTCCGCACAGATACGCAGTATTTT.

The table lists this clonotype with a few counts. This rearrangement joins TRBV5-6 to TRBJ1-1; D unresolved. The CDR3 runs to 13 residues. V lost 2 bases to trimming and J lost 4 bases, with 9 bases between them. Germline V lookup: CDR1 SGHDT, CDR2 YYEEEE. The CDR3 DNA sequence: TGTGCCAGCAGCTTAACCGCGGTCACTGAAGCTTTCTTT. Amino acids: CASSLTAVTEAFF.

The chain employs TRBV11-2 and TRBJ2-5, with D perhaps matching TRBD2 (5 bases). The germline gives CDR1 SGHAT, CDR2 FQNNGV. V shed 5 bases and J shed 3 bases, with 19 bases lying between them. The CDR3 sequence is 16 residues long. Here the CDR3 reads CASSPHMRASEETQYF. The CDR3 DNA reads TGTGCCAGCAGCCCCCACATGCGGGCTTCTGAAGAGACCCAGTACTTC. Drawing the rest from reference TRBV11-2 and TRBJ2-5, the complete variable domain is EAGVAQSPRYKIIEKRQSVAFWCNPISGHATLYWYQQILGQGPKLLIQFQNNGVVDDSQLPKDRFSAERLKGVDSTLKIQPAKLEDSAVYLCASSPHMRASEETQYFGPGTRLLVL.

The chain carries TRBV6-4 and TRBJ2-5; D may be TRBD1 or TRBD2 (5 bases each). Germline CDR1 is MRHNA and CDR2 is SNTAGT. The V gene lost 0 bases and the J gene lost 0 bases, with 8 bases spanning the gap. The CDR3 has 15 amino acids. The CDR3, as DNA: TGTGCCAGCAGTGACTCGGGACCCTACCAAGAGACCCAGTACTTC. Its protein is CASSDSGPYQETQYF.